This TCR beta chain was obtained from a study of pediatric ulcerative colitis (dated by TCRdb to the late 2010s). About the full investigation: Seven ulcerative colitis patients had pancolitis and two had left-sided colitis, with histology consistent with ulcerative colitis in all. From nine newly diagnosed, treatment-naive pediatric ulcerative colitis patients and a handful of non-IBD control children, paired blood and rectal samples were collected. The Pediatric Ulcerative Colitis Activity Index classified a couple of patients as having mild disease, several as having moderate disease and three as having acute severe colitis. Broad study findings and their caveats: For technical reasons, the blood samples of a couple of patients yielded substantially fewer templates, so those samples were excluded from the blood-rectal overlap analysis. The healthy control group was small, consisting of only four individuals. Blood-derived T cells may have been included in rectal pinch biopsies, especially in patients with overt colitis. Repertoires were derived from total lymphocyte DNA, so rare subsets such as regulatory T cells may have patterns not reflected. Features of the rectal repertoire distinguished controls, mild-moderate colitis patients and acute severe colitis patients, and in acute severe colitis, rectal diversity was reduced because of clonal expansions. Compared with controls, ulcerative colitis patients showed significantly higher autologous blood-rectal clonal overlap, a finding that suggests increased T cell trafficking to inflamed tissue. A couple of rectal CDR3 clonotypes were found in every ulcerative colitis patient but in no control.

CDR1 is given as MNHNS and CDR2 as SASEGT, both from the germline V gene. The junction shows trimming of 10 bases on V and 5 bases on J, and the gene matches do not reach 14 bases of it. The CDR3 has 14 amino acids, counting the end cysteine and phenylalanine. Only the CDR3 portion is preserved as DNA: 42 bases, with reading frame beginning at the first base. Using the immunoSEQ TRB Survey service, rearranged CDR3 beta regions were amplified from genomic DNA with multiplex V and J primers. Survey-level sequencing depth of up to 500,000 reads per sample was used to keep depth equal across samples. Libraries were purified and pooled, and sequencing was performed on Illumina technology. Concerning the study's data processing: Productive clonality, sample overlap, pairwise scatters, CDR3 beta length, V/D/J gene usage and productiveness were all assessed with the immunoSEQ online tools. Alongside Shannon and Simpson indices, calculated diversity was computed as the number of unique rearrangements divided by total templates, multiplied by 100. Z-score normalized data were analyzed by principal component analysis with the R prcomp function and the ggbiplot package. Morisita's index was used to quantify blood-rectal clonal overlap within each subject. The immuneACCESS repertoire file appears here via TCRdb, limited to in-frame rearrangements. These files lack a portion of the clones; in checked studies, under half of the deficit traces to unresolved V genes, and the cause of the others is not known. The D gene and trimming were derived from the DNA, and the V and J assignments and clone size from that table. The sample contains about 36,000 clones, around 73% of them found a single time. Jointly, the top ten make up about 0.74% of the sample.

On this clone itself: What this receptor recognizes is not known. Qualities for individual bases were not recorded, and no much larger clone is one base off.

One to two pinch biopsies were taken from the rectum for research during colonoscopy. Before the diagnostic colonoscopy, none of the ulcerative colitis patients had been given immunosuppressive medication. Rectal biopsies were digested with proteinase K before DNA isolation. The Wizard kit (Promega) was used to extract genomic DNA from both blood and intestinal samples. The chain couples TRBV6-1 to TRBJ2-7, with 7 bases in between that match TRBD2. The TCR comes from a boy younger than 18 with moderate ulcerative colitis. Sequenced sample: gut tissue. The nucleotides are TGTGCCACGCCGGGGGGTGGCGGGAGCCACGAGCAGTACTTC. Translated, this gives CATPGGGGSHEQYF.